The 3 T cell receptor beta chains listed next were all sequenced from one sample in a study of blood T cell repertoires in COVID-19 (TCRdb year 2020). The library was generated by the immunoSEQ multiplex PCR assay. TCRdb stores this immuneACCESS table with in-frame sequences only. Part of the clones is absent; in the studies checked, under half of the shortfall reflects unresolved V genes, and no reason is known for the rest. The sample table contains roughly 150,000 clones; only one count was recorded for 65% to 85% of them. Of the sample, approximately 14% falls within the top ten clones. Sequences were obtained from peripheral blood. The receptors shown here come from a woman older than 75 with acute or convalescent COVID-19.

The genes are TRBV10-3 and TRBJ1-1; a possible D gene is TRBD1 (5 bases). In germline, CDR1 is ENHRY, CDR2 SYGVKD. The V end lost 5 bases, the J end lost 5 bases, and 15 bases lay between the germline ends. The CDR3 length is 14 residues. DNA of the CDR3: TGTGCCATCAGTAATGCAGGTCCAGGGACTGAAGCTTTCTTT. Its translation: CAISNAGPGTEAFF.

Points on this clone: This specimen includes other DNA sequences encoding the same CDR3. The chain employs TRBV3-1 (or the pseudogene TRBV3-2) and TRBJ2-2, with D perhaps TRBD1 (5 bases). Germline assignment: CDR1 LGHDT and CDR2 YNNKEL (reference sequence). The CDR3 has 15 residues. V dropped 4 bases and J dropped 4 bases, with 13 bases sitting between them. The CDR3 sequence: CASSPTGPSTGELFF. In DNA form, the CDR3 reads TGTGCCAGCAGCCCTACAGGTCCGAGCACCGGGGAGCTGTTTTTT.

The chain carries TRBV2 and TRBJ1-2, with D hard to call. V shed 4 bases and J shed 3 bases, with 6 bases lying between them. Looked up from germline, CDR1 is SNHLY and CDR2 is FYNNEI. CDR3 size: 12 residues. CDR3: CASSGEHYGYTF. The CDR3 DNA follows: TGTGCCAGCAGTGGGGAGCACTATGGCTACACCTTC.